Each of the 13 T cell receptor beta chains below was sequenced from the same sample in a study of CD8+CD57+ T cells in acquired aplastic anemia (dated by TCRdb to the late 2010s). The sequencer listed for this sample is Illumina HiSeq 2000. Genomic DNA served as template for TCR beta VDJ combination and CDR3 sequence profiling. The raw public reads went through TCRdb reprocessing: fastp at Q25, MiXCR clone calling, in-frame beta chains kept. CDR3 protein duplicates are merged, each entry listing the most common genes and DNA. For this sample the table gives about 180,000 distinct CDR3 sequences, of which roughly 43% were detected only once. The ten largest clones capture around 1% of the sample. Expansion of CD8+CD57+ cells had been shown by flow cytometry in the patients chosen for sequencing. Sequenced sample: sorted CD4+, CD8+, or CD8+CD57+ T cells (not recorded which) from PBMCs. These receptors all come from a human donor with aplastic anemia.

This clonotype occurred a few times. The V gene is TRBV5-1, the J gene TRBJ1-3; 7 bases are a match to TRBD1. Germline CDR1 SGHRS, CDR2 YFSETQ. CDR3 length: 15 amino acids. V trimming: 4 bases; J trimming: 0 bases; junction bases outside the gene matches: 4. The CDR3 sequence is CASSPGQFSGNTIYF. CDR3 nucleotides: TGCGCCAGCAGCCCGGGACAGTTCTCTGGAAACACCATATATTTT.

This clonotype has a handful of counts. The DNA of the CDR3 is TGTGCCAGCAGCCCCCCACAGGGGGGCTCTGAAGCTTTCTTT. It encodes CASSPPQGGSEAFF. The chain joins TRBV7-2 to TRBJ1-1; 8 positions agree with TRBD1. This CDR3 has 14 residues. V was clipped by 5 bases and J by 6 bases; unmatched bases: 8. The V gene's germline CDR1 is SGHTA and CDR2 FQGNSA.

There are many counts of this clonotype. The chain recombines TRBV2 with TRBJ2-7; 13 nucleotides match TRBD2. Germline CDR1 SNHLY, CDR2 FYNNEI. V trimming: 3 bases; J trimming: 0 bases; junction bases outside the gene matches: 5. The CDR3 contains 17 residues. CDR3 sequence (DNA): TGTGCCAGCAGTGATGAACGACTAGCGGGGGGCTCCTACGAGCAGTACTTC. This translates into CASSDERLAGGSYEQYF.

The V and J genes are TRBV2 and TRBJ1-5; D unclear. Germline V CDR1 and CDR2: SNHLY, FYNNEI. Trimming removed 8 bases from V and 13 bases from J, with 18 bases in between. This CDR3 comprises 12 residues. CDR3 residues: CASARESPEQHF. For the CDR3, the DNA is TGTGCCAGCGCCCGTGAGAGTCCCGAGCAGCATTTT. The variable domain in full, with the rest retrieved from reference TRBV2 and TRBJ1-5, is EPEVTQTPSHQVTQMGQEVILRCVPISNHLYFYWYRQILGQKVEFLVSFYNNEISEKSEIFDDQFSVERPDGSNFTLKIRSTKLEDSAMYFCASARESPEQHFGDGTRLSIL.

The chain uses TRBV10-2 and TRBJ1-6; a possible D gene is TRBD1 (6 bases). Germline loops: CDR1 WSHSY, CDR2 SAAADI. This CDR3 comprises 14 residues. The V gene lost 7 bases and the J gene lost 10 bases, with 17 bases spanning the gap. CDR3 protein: CASMGEKRGSPLHF. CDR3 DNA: TGCGCCAGCATGGGCGAAAAAAGGGGGTCACCCCTCCACTTT.

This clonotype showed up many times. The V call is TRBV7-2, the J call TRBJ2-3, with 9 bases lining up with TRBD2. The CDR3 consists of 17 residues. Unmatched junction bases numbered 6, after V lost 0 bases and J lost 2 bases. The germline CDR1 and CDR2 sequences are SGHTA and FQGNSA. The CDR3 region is CASSLALLAGYTDTQYF. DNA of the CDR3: TGTGCCAGCAGCTTAGCGCTGCTAGCGGGGTACACAGATACGCAGTATTTT.

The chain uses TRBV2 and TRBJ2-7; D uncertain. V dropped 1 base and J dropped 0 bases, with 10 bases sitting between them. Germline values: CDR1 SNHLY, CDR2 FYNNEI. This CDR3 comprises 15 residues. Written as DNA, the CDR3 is TGTGCCAGCAGTGAAGGGCCATCGAGCTCCTACGAGCAGTACTTC. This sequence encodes CASSEGPSSSYEQYF.

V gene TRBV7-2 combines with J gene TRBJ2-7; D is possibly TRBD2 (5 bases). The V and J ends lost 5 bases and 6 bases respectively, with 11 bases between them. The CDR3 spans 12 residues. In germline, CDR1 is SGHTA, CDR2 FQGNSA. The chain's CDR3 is CASSQRRGEQYF. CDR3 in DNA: TGTGCCAGCAGCCAGCGACGGGGCGAGCAGTACTTC.

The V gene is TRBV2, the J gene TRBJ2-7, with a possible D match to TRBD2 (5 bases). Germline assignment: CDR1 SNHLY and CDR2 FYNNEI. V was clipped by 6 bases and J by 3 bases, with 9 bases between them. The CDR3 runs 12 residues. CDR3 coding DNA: TGTGCCAGCAGAGCGGAAAACTACGAGCAGTACTTC. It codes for CASRAENYEQYF.

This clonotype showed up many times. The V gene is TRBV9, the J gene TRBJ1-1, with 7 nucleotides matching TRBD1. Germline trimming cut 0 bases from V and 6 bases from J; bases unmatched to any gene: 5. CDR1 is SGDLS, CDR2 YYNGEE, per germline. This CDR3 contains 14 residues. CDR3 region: CASSVGQGVSEAFF. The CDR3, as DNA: TGTGCCAGCAGCGTAGGGCAGGGGGTTTCTGAAGCTTTCTTT. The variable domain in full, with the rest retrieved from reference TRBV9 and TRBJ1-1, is DSGVTQTPKHLITATGQRVTLRCSPRSGDLSVYWYQQSLDQGLQFLIQYYNGEERAKGNILERFSAQQFPDLHSELNLSSLELGDSALYFCASSVGQGVSEAFFGQGTRLTVV.

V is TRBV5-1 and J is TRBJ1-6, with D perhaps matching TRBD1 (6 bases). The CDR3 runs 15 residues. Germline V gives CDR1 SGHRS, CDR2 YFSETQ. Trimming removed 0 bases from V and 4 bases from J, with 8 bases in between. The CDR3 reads CASSLEGGYNSPLHF. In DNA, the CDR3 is TGCGCCAGCAGCTTGGAAGGGGGATATAATTCACCCCTCCACTTT.

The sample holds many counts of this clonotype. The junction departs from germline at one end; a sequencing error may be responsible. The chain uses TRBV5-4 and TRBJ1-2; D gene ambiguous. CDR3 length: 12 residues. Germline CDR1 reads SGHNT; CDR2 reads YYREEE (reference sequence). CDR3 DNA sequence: TGTGCCAGCAGCATGGACTTGAGTCGCTATACCTTC. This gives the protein CASSMDLSRYTF.

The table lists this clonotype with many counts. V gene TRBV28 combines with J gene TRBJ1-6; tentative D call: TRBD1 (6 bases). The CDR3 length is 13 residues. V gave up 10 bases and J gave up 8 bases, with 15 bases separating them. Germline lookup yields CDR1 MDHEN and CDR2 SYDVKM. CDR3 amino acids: CATLPGAYSPLHF. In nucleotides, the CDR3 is TGTGCCACGCTGCCGGGGGCTTATTCACCCCTCCACTTT. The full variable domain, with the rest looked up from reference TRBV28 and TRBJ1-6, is DVKVTQSSRYLVKRTGEKVFLECVQDMDHENMFWYRQDPGLGLRLIYFSYDVKMKEKGDIPEGYSVSREKKERFSLILESASTNQTSMYLCATLPGAYSPLHFGNGTRLTVT.